This entry is about one T cell receptor beta chain. Its target is unknown. The data belong to a study of CD8+CD57+ T cells in acquired aplastic anemia. Study-level points and caveats: Found in both controls and patients were approximately 29 CD8+ CDR3 sequences.

Using genomic DNA as the template, TCR beta VDJ and CDR3 profiling was carried out. TCRdb used MiXCR to reprocess the reads, holding one entry per CDR3 protein. The sample lists 120,000 or so distinct CDR3 sequences; 48% were seen once. Sample: sorted CD4+, CD8+, or CD8+CD57+ T cells (not recorded which) from PBMCs. The clonotype comes from a human donor in good health, serving as a control.

The CDR3 DNA follows: TGCGCCAGCAGTGACCCGGGACAGTTCGGAGTTGCAACTAATGAAAAACTGTTTTTT. Amino acids: CASSDPGQFGVATNEKLFF. The chain joins TRBV10-2 to TRBJ1-4; 7 bases fit TRBD1. Germline loops: CDR1 WSHSY, CDR2 SAAADI. V lost 3 bases and J lost 0; bases outside the gene matches: 13. The CDR3 sequence is 19 residues long.